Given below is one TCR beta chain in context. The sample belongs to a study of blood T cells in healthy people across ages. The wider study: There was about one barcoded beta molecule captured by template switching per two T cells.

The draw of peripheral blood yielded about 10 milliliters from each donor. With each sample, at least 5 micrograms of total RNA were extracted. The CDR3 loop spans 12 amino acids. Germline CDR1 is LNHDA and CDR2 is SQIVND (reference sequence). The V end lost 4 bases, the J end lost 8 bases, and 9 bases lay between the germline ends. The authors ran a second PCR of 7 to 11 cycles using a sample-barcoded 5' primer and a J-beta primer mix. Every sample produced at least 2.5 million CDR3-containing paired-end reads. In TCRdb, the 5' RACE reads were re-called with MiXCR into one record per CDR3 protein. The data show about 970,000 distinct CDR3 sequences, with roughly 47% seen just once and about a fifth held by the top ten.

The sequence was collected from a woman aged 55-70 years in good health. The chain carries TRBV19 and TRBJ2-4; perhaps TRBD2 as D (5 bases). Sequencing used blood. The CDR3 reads CASSTRGYIQYF. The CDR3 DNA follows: TGTGCCAGTAGTACCAGAGGGTACATTCAGTACTTC.